Below are 20 T cell receptor beta chains sequenced from a single sample in a study of cytomegalovirus exposure and HLA in healthy donors (dated by TCRdb to about 2017). The method was the immunoSEQ multiplex PCR assay. For the multiplex PCR, a mixture combining 60 forward primers for TCR Vbeta segments and 13 reverse primers for TCR Jbeta segments was used. This is the immuneACCESS table as TCRdb keeps it, with only in-frame sequences that have V and J called. A part of the clones is gone; compared with another copy, unresolved V genes explain less than half, and the rest is unexplained. Within this sample are about 110,000 clones, with roughly 80% of them counted one time only. 3% to 4% of the sample belongs to the ten largest clones. Sequencing input: PBMCs. The receptor set was obtained from a man aged 55-75 years in good health and CMV-seronegative.

The sample holds a few counts of this clone. The chain is built from TRBV11-2 and TRBJ2-3, with TRBD2 identical over 16 bases. This CDR3 has 18 amino acids. Germline lookup yields CDR1 SGHAT and CDR2 FQNNGV. Trimming cost V 1 base and J 0 bases; bases outside gene matches: 1. For the CDR3, the DNA is TGTGCCAGCAGCTTAGGGGGACTAGCGGGGGGGAGCACAGATACGCAGTATTTT. Translated, it gives CASSLGGLAGGSTDTQYF.

V gene TRBV6-4 combines with J gene TRBJ2-1; 8 bases are shared with TRBD2. The CDR3 totals 15 residues. After removal of 6 bases from V and 7 bases from J, the junction contained 11 bases not matched to a gene. CDR1 MRHNA and CDR2 SNTAGT come from the germline V gene. CDR3 coding DNA: TGTGCCAGCAGCGCTAATAGCGGGGTTAGGAATGAGCAGTTCTTC. Protein sequence: CASSANSGVRNEQFF.

This clone appeared a single time. The J gene is TRBJ1-3, the V gene TRBV27; a weak D match, TRBD1 (6 bases). CDR3 size: 13 residues. Germline CDR1 and CDR2: MNHEY and SMNVEV (reference sequence). The ends were cut back, 6 bases at V and 4 bases at J, with 10 bases in the middle. The CDR3 loop reads CASRPTGGNTIYF. As DNA, the CDR3 is TGTGCCAGCAGACCGACAGGCGGAAACACCATATATTTT.

This chain uses TRBV9 with TRBJ2-7; D is possibly TRBD2 (7 bases). Trimming shortened V by 4 bases and J by 3 bases, and 26 bases separated the two germline ends. CDR1 is SGDLS, CDR2 YYNGEE, per germline. CDR3 length: 18 amino acids. CDR3 nucleotides: TGTGCCAGCAGCCTGAGAGGGGAGGGGCAGGGGCTTGGCTACGAGCAGTACGTC. Amino acid sequence: CASSLRGEGQGLGYEQYV.

The chain uses TRBV10-3 and TRBJ2-1; 11 positions agree with TRBD2. Germline trimming cut 2 bases from V and 8 bases from J; bases unmatched to any gene: 14. The V gene's germline CDR1 is ENHRY and CDR2 SYGVKD. The CDR3 sequence is 18 residues long. The CDR3 DNA is TGTGCCATCAGTGAGGCCCGGGATAGCGGGGGGGCCAGATATGAGCAGTTCTTC. Its protein product is CAISEARDSGGARYEQFF.

The chain combines TRBV30 with TRBJ1-2; D is undetermined. CDR3 size: 19 residues. Trimming took off 0 bases at V and 1 base at J, with 24 bases between the two ends. In germline, CDR1 is GTSNPN, CDR2 SVGIG (reference sequence). CDR3: CAWSVGKDVPELRNYGYTF. CDR3 DNA: TGTGCCTGGAGTGTCGGGAAGGACGTGCCGGAGCTTCGTAACTATGGCTACACCTTC.

The table lists this clone with a few counts. The rearrangement joins TRBV4-2 to TRBJ1-1; the D gene is possibly TRBD1 (6 bases). Germline V gives CDR1 LGHNA, CDR2 YNFKEQ. This CDR3 contains 14 residues. The ends were cut back, 3 bases at V and 1 base at J, with 9 bases in the middle. The CDR3 loop reads CASSHQGQNTEAFF. The CDR3 DNA is TGTGCCAGCAGCCATCAGGGGCAGAACACTGAAGCTTTCTTT.

The gene calls are TRBV27 and TRBJ2-3; D uncertain. Germline lookup yields CDR1 MNHEY and CDR2 SMNVEV (reference sequence). The CDR3 runs to 12 residues. The germline V and J ends were trimmed by 3 bases and 6 bases, with 7 bases remaining between them. The chain's CDR3 is CASSFSMDTQYF. The CDR3 DNA sequence: TGTGCCAGCAGTTTTTCAATGGATACGCAGTATTTT.

The chain uses TRBV11-1 and TRBJ2-1; 9 positions match TRBD1. The CDR3 consists of 16 residues. The ends lost 5 bases at V and 4 bases at J; junction bases unmatched: 9. The germline V gene encodes CDR1 SGHAT and CDR2 FQDESV (reference sequence). DNA for the CDR3: TGTGCCAGCAGCAGTAGGGGGACAGGGTCGTACAATGAGCAGTTCTTC. Protein product: CASSSRGTGSYNEQFF.

Here the CDR3 DNA reads TGTGCCAGCAGTGAATATGGGCAGGGGTTCCGCACAGATACGCAGTATTTT. It specifies CASSEYGQGFRTDTQYF. This chain connects TRBV25-1 to TRBJ2-3, with D tentatively TRBD1 (6 bases). The CDR3 covers 17 residues. Germline V gene sequence: CDR1 MGHDK, CDR2 SYGVNS. V dropped 0 bases and J dropped 1 base, with 14 bases sitting between them. Variable domain in full (rest from reference TRBV25-1 and TRBJ2-3): EADIYQTPRYLVIGTGKKITLECSQTMGHDKMYWYQQDPGMELHLIHYSYGVNSTEKGDLSSESTVSRIRTEHFPLTLESARPSHTSQYLCASSEYGQGFRTDTQYFGPGTRLTVL.

The chain carries TRBV2 and TRBJ2-5, with 9 positions matching TRBD2. The CDR3 covers 15 residues. The V gene's germline CDR1 is SNHLY and CDR2 FYNNEI. Trimming took 6 bases from V and 4 from J; bases not matched to a gene: 9. The CDR3 region has the DNA TGTGCCAGCAGCCTAGGACTAGCGAGGCCAGAGACCCAGTACTTC. It encodes CASSLGLARPETQYF.

Here the CDR3 DNA reads TGTGCCAGCACCACTAGCGGGGGGGCCAGGGGGTCCTACAATGAGCAGTTCTTC. Protein product: CASTTSGGARGSYNEQFF. The chain recombines TRBV2 with TRBJ2-1; 13 nucleotides match TRBD2. V lost 7 bases, J lost 1 base, and 10 bases stayed unmatched. This CDR3 has 18 residues. Germline CDR1 and CDR2: SNHLY and FYNNEI.

A single count supports this clone. V usage is TRBV4-2 and J usage is TRBJ1-5; tentative D call: TRBD1 (5 bases). The V end lost 0 bases, the J end lost 4 bases, and 10 bases lay between the germline ends. There are 15 residues in the CDR3. Germline loops: CDR1 LGHNA, CDR2 YNFKEQ. CDR3 protein: CASSQESAGNQPQHF. CDR3 DNA: TGTGCCAGCAGCCAAGAGTCTGCAGGGAATCAGCCCCAGCATTTT.

V is TRBV5-1 and J is TRBJ2-2; D ambiguous. The CDR3 totals 15 residues. Germline V gives CDR1 SGHRS, CDR2 YFSETQ. Trimming cost V 1 base and J 2 bases, with 9 bases left between them. The CDR3 DNA follows: TGCGCCAGCAGCTTGCGGCAGGTTAACACCGGGGAGCTGTTTTTT. Residues: CASSLRQVNTGELFF.

This sequence joins TRBV9 and TRBJ2-1; D is uncertain. The V end lost 2 bases, the J end lost 5 bases, and 8 bases lay between the germline ends. The CDR3 totals 13 residues. Germline V gene sequence: CDR1 SGDLS, CDR2 YYNGEE. The CDR3 region has the DNA TGTGCCAGCAGCGTCCAAATCCACAATGAGCAGTTCTTC. Its translation is CASSVQIHNEQFF.

The genes are TRBV28 and TRBJ2-5, with 9 bases lining up with TRBD1. The CDR3 is made up of 17 amino acids. Germline V gene lookup returns CDR1 MDHEN and CDR2 SYDVKM. The junction had 14 bases not matched to a gene; V was cut back by 5 bases and J by 4 bases. DNA for the CDR3: TGTGCCAGCAGTAGTAACCCCGGACAGGGGATAGGAGAGACCCAGTACTTC. This encodes CASSSNPGQGIGETQYF.

This chain links TRBV10-3 with TRBJ1-1; 11 bases are shared with TRBD1. V lost 3 bases and J lost 4; bases outside the gene matches: 1. Germline V gives CDR1 ENHRY, CDR2 SYGVKD. The CDR3 covers 14 residues. The CDR3 DNA reads TGTGCCATCAGTGAAGGGACAGGGGGCACTGAAGCTTTCTTT. It translates to CAISEGTGGTEAFF.

The chain joins TRBV7-9 to TRBJ2-7, with D perhaps matching TRBD1 (6 bases). Germline CDR1 is SEHNR and CDR2 is FQNEAQ (reference sequence). This CDR3 is built from 12 residues. CDR3 coding DNA: TGTGCCAGCAGTCCACAGGGTTATTCGATGTTCGTC. Translation: CASSPQGYSMFV.

This clone was observed a single time. The chain couples TRBV6-6 to TRBJ2-7; 9 nucleotides agree with TRBD1. This CDR3 region has 14 residues. The junction had 5 bases not matched to a gene; V was cut back by 5 bases and J by 3 bases. Germline CDR1 and CDR2: MNHNY and SVGAGI (reference sequence). CDR3: CASSTGTGFYEQYF. The DNA of the CDR3 is TGTGCCAGCAGTACCGGGACAGGGTTCTACGAGCAGTACTTC.

The chain couples TRBV4-2 to TRBJ2-1, with D hard to call. Trimming cost V 3 bases and J 6 bases, with 6 bases left between them. Looked up from germline, CDR1 is LGHNA and CDR2 is YNFKEQ. The CDR3 consists of 12 residues. This CDR3 is CASSHPVNEQFF. CDR3 coding DNA: TGTGCCAGCAGCCACCCCGTCAATGAGCAGTTCTTC.